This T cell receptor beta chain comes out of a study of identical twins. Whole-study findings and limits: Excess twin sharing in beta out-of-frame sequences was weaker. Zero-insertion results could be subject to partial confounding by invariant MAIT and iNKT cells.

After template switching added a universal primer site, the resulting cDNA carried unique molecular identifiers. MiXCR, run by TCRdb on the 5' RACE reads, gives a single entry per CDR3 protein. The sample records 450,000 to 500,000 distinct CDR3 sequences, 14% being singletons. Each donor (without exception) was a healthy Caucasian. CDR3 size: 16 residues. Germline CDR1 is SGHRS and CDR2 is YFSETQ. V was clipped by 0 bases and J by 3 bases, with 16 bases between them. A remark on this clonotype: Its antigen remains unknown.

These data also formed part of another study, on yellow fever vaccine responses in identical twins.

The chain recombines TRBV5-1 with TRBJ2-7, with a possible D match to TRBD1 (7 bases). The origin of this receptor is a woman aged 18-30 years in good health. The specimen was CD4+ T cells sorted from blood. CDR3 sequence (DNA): TGCGCCAGCAGCTTGGCCCGGCGGGGACAGAACTACGAGCAGTACTTC. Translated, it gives CASSLARRGQNYEQYF.